The following is a TCR beta chain sequence with its context. This clone was counted between two and nine times. Its antigen is not yet known. No base quality values were provided; no much bigger clone lies one nucleotide off. Receptors were amplified or captured by the immunoSEQ multiplex PCR assay. A mixture of 60 forward primers for TCR Vbeta segments and 13 reverse primers for TCR Jbeta segments was used in the multiplex PCR. A multiplex PCR assay on genomic DNA amplified the CDR3 region of rearranged TCR beta genes. On the Illumina HiSeq System, the amplified TCR beta libraries were sequenced as 87-base-pair reads. In the authors' own workflow: Across the 640 or so repertoires, a later analysis counted approximately 83 million unique TCR beta chains, 9.5 million to 12 million of which were shared by at least two donors. A nearest-neighbor algorithm error-corrected the raw reads and collapsed the reads into unique sequences, merging closely related sequences to remove PCR and sequencing errors. CDR3 sequences were aligned to IMGT reference sequences to assign V, D and J gene segments. Each retained sequence needed at least a six-nucleotide match to both a V gene segment and a J gene segment. Rearrangements were called productive when the CDR3 lacked stop codons and stayed in frame with V and J; all others were non-productive. CDR3 was defined according to IMGT convention as the region running from the second conserved V-encoded cysteine to the conserved J-encoded phenylalanine. Sequences without an unambiguous match to a single V gene segment were excluded from the earlier analysis of approximately 600 of the donors. In an earlier analysis of some 590 of the donors, a V segment was called functional when productive rearrangements were above 56.7%, and segregating when the standard deviation between donors exceeded 5%. A statistical classification framework was built for diagnosing cytomegalovirus status from the catalog of TCR beta chain sequences. In a later analysis, TCR nucleotide sequences were compared against IMGT/GENE-DB human TR gene sequences so that V and J genes could be assigned. The TCRdist pipeline was used in a later analysis to assign CDR3 sequences and most-parsimonious VDJ recombination scenarios. In a later analysis, each TCR beta chain was defined by its CDR3 amino acid sequence together with its V-gene family, and reads without a unique V-gene family were excluded. As a way to deal with suspected cross-contamination and a sequencing artifact, a later analysis dropped hundreds of nucleotide sequences that were highly shared and had low generation probability. A later analysis calculated a clonal expansion index for each public chain from normalized within-repertoire ranks of inferred template counts. Generation probabilities in a later analysis came from a VDJ recombination model fitted to out-of-frame rearrangements, and those results were checked against IGoR. In a later analysis, TCR-TCR, TCR-HLA and TCR-CMV co-occurrence was scored with hypergeometric tests, and a repertoire-size bias correction was applied to TCR pairs. In a later analysis, false discovery rates were estimated by permuting HLA or CMV assignments 20 times. In a later analysis, co-occurring TCRs were grouped using DBSCAN, with TCRdist sequence similarity added in when clustering inside HLA-allele-positive subsets. Repertoires with fewer than 30,000 or more than 120,000 public chains, plus five repertoires with anomalous nucleotide sharing, were excluded from co-occurrence clustering. Imported from immuneACCESS, the table was reduced by TCRdb to in-frame sequences with V and J called. These copies leave out some clones; in studies compared against another copy, an unresolved V gene accounts for under half, and the cause of the remainder is not known. V and J calls and clone size come straight from that table; D and trimming were deduced from the DNA. The sample table contains 150,000 to 200,000 clones; only one count was recorded for approximately 80% of them. Approximately 6.5% of the sample comes from the top ten.

From cysteine to phenylalanine, the CDR3 is 13 amino acids long. Kept here is only the CDR3 DNA, which spans 39 bases and is read in frame from base 1. Trimming accounts for 5 bases at V and 5 bases at J, while the number of junction bases matched to no gene is 5. For CDR1 and CDR2, the germline V gene (reference sequence) lists LNHDA and SQIVND. This specimen belongs to a study of cytomegalovirus exposure and HLA in healthy donors (dated by TCRdb to 2015 to 2018). Looking at the study overall: According to an earlier analysis of a few hundred of the donors, about 179 million T cells yielded some 120 million unique TCR beta sequences and 276 Gb of sequence data. Among 300 to 450 genotyped donors of the cohort, an average of 235,054 unique TCR beta nucleotide sequences were sequenced per donor, 15% to 20% of them non-productive. The study aimed to test whether signatures of past pathogen exposure could be identified by cataloging public T cell receptors. An early release that covered about 600 HLA-typed donors contained about 300 gigabases of sequencing data and 85 million to 100 million unique TCR sequences. Every discovery cohort repertoire had been produced on one sequencing platform. Because of strong linkage in the cohort, roughly five DR-DQ haplotypes were treated as single units for association and clustering. The study profiled the T cell repertoires of approximately 700 subjects by immunosequencing and related them to cytomegalovirus serostatus. The number of typed donors differed by locus: roughly 629-640 for A, B, C, DRB1 and DQB1; 500 to 550 for DQA1; fewer than 610 for DPA1; and about 450 for DPB1. HLA typing covered class I and class II loci at four-digit resolution. Donor age, sex, ethnicity and CMV serostatus were compiled together with the repertoire data. Genome-wide SNP genotypes for about 55% of the 666 donors were used in a later genetic analysis, which treated that subset as a discovery cohort. Rather than drawing on any new phenotypic data, the later analysis identified candidate immune exposures from TCR beta sequences and the way those sequences occurred across donors. A later analysis re-analyzed previously published TCR beta repertoires from approximately 670 donors and added high-resolution HLA genotyping to study TCR occurrence patterns. The genetic ancestry cluster associated with self-reported Caucasian donors included 81% of the 300 to 450 genotyped donors. To predict cytomegalovirus infection status, the study brought together high-throughput TCR immunosequencing, statistical association of individual TCRs with disease status, and machine learning. A separate validation cohort of some 130 different subjects was used in addition to the 666-subject first cohort. In an earlier analysis of around 540 of the donors, high-throughput TCR beta sequencing was used to judge whether each TCR beta V gene segment behaved as functional or pseudogenic. What the research found in general, with its limitations: The authors suggested that the approach could potentially be generalized to other disease states and immunological phenotypes. In an earlier analysis of several hundred of the donors, most TCR beta V segments were observed in productive rearrangements about 90% or about 30% of the time, broadly matching IMGT annotations. Some IMGT-functional V segments, including TRBV6-2 and TRBV6-3, could not be distinguished by the 87-base-pair reads and were therefore excluded. Roughly uniform sequencing depth across donors was assumed in presence/absence analyses, although this assumption may not hold. The cohort was sequenced for TCR beta chains only, and without alpha or paired-chain data the features that could be detected were limited. An association between a missense DCLRE1C variant and V-gene and J-gene trimming of TCR beta chains was found in a later genetic analysis and replicated in an independent cohort. A few of the identified cytomegalovirus-associated TCR beta chains were confirmed in vitro to be specific for cytomegalovirus antigens. HLA typing was unavailable for some donors at each locus, so association tests used only the typed subset. Cytomegalovirus status was reported to be diagnosed by the classifier with high specificity and sensitivity in both the original and validation cohorts. According to a later analysis, parvovirus B19, influenza, CMV and Epstein-Barr virus appeared linked to several top co-occurrence clusters. Strong co-occurrence of HLA alleles, especially DR and DQ, made assigning TCR associations to individual alleles difficult. In a later analysis, most CMV-associated TCR beta chains were found to appear HLA-restricted, with HLA associations seemingly driven largely by CMV exposure. While some public TCRs were present in many individuals, most TCR sequences turned up only very rarely across donors. A further reported finding was that TCR beta sequences accurately predicted the HLA-A and HLA-B alleles for most subjects in the first cohort. For the cohort, immune exposure information was limited to CMV serostatus. Because counts were too low, some 17 rarely observed V segments, including chromosome 9 orphons, were excluded from the earlier analysis of around 590 of the donors. The sequencing pipeline was judged likely to have produced a cluster of highly shared sequence variants as a technical artifact. A later analysis associated some 17,000 TCR beta sequences with specific HLA alleles at a false discovery rate of 0.05. In a later analysis, TCR association rates were found to vary across HLA loci, with the most associated TCRs seen for DRB1 alleles and the fewest for HLA-C alleles. In a later genetic analysis, fewer N-insertions in productive TCRs were reported among donors in an Asian-associated ancestry cluster than the 666-donor mean. The study gave a list of 150 to 200 TCR beta chains associated with cytomegalovirus. Linkage disequilibrium might explain the correlated functional status among segregating V segments, but an unknown experimental factor could not be ruled out. In a later analysis, HLA-associated TCR beta chains showed more clonal expansion and lower generation probabilities than non-associated chains that were equally common.

The cohort consisted of 600 or so healthy bone marrow donors. Cohort members were all nominally healthy when sampled, although unrecorded immune exposures were likely present. The donor was CMV seropositive and was included in the group of 270 or so seropositive cohort members. A peripheral blood sample was provided by each donor, and peripheral blood mononuclear cells were used for TCR beta sequencing. Genomic DNA was extracted from the blood cell samples with the Qiagen DNeasy Blood Extraction Kit. The clonotype comes from a male donor in good health and CMV-seropositive. The rearranged chain carries TRBV19 and TRBJ1-1, and TRBD1 matches 7 of the central bases. The sample was PBMCs. The nucleotides read TGTGCCAGTAGTCGGGACAGAGAAACTGAAGCTTTCTTT. Its amino acids are CASSRDRETEAFF.